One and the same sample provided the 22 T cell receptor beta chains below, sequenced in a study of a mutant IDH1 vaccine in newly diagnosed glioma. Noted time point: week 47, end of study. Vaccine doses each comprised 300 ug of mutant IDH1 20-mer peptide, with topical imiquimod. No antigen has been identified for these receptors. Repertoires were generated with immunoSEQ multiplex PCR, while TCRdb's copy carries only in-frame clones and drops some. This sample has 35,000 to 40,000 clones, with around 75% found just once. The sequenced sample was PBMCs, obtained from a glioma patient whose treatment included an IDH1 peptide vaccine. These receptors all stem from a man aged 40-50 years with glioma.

CDR3 sequence reads: CASSTGTGSGNTIYF. The CDR3 DNA follows: TGCGCCAGCAGTACCGGGACAGGGTCAGGAAACACCATATATTTT. The chain recombines TRBV5-1 with TRBJ1-3, with 9 bases identical to TRBD1. Germline trimming cut 5 bases from V and 4 bases from J; bases unmatched to any gene: 7. This CDR3 has 15 amino acids. In germline, CDR1 is SGHRS, CDR2 YFSETQ.

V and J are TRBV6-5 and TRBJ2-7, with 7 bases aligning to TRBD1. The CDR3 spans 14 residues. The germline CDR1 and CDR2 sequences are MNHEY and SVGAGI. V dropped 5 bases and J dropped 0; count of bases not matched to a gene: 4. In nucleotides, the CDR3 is TGTGCCAGCAGTGAAGGGGACAGCTCCTACGAGCAGTACTTC. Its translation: CASSEGDSSYEQYF.

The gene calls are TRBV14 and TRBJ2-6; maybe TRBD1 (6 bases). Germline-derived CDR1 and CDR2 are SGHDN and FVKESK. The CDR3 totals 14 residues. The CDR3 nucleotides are TGTGCAACAGGGCCTACCTCTGGGGCCAACGTCCTGACTTTC. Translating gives CATGPTSGANVLTF.

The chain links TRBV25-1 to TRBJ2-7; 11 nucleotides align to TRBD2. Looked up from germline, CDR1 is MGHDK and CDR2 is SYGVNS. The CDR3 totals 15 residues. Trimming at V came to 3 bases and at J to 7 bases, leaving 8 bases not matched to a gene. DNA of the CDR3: TGTGCCAGCAGTGACAATAGCGGGAGGGCCGGGGAGCAGTACTTC. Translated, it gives CASSDNSGRAGEQYF.

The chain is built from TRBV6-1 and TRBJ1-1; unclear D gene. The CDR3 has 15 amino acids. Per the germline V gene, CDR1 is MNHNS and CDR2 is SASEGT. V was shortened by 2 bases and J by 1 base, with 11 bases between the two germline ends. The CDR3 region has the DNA TGTGCCAGCAGTGAAACTTCCTCCGCGAACACTGAAGCTTTCTTT. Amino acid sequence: CASSETSSANTEAFF.

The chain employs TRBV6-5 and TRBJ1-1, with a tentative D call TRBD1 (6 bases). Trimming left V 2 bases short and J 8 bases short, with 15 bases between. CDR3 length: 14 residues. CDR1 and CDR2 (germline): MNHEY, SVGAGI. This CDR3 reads CASSYQSRGGEAFF. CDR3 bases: TGTGCCAGCAGTTACCAATCCAGGGGAGGGGAAGCTTTCTTT.

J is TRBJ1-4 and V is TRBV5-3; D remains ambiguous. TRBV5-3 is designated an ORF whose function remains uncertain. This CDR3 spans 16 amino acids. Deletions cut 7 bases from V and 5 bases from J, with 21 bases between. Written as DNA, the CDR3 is TGTGCCAGAGCCTTTCCAACGGGGAGTGGGAATGAAAAACTGTTTTTT. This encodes CARAFPTGSGNEKLFF.

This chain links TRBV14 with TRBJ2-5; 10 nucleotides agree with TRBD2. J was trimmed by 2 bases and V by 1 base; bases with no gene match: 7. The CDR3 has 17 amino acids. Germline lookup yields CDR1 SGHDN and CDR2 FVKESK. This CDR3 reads CASSQGASGSGQETQYF. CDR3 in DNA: TGTGCCAGCAGCCAAGGGGCTAGCGGGAGCGGGCAAGAGACCCAGTACTTC.

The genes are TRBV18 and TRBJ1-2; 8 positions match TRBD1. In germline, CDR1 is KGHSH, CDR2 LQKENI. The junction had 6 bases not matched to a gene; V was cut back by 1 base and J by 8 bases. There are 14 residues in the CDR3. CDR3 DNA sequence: TGTGCCAGCTCACCACAGGGACAGGTCCTAGGCTACACCTTC. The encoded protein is CASSPQGQVLGYTF.

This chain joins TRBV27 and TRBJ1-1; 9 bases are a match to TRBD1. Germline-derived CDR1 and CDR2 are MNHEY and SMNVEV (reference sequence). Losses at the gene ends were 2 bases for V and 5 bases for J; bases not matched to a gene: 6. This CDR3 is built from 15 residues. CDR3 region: CASSLAQGAGTEAFF. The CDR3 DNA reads TGTGCCAGCAGTTTAGCACAGGGGGCGGGGACTGAAGCTTTCTTT.

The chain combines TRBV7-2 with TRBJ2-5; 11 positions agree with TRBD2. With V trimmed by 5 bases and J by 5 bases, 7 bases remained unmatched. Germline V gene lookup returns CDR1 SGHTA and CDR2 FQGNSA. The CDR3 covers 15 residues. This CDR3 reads CASSVVLAGAETQYF. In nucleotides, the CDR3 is TGTGCCAGCAGCGTAGTACTAGCGGGAGCCGAGACCCAGTACTTC.

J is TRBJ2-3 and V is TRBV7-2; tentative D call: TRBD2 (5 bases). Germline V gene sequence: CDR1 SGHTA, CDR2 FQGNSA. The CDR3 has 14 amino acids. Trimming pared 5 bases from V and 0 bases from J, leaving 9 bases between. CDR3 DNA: TGTGCCAGCAGCCTCCGGACTAGCACAGATACGCAGTATTTT. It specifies CASSLRTSTDTQYF.

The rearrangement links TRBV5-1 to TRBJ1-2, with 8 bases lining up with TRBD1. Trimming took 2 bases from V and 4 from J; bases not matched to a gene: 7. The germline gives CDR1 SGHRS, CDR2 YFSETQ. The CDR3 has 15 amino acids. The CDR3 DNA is TGCGCCAGCAGCTTTGGAGCAGGGGGCAGCTATGGCTACACCTTC. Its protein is CASSFGAGGSYGYTF.

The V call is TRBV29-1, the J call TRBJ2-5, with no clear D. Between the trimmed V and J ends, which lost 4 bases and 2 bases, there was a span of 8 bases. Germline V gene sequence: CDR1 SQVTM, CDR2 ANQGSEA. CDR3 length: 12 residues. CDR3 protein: CSVALSQETQYF. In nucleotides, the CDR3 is TGCAGCGTTGCTCTCTCTCAAGAGACCCAGTACTTC.

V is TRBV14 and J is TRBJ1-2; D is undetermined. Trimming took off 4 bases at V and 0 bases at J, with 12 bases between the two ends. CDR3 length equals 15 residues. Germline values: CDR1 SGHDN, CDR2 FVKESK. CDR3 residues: CASSRHLGANYGYTF. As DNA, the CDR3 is TGTGCCAGCAGCCGTCACTTAGGAGCTAACTATGGCTACACCTTC.

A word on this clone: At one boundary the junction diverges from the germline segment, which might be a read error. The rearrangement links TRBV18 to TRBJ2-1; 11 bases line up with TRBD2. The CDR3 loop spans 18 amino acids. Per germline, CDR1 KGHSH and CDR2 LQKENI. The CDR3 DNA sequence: TGTGCCAGCTCCCCACGAGGGACTAGCGGCAGCTCCTACAATGAGCAGTTCTTC. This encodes CASSPRGTSGSSYNEQFF.

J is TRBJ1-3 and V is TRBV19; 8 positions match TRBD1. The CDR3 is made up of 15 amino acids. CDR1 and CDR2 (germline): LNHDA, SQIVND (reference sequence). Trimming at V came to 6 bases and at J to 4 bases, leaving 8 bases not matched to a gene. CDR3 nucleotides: TGTGCCAGTAGCCCGGACAGGGTCGTAGGAAACACCATATATTTT. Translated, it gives CASSPDRVVGNTIYF.

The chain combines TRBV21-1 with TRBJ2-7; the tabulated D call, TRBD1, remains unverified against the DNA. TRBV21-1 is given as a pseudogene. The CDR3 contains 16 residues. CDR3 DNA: TGTGCCAGCAGCAAAGATCCCCCAGGCCTACCCTACGAGCAGTACGTC. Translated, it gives CASSKDPPGLPYEQYV.

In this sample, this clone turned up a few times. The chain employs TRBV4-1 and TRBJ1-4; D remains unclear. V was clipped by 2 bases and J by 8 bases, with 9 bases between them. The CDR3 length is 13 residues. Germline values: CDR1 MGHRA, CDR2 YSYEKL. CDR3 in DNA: TGCGCCAGCAGCCAATTTCAGAAAGAAAAACTGTTTTTT. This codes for CASSQFQKEKLFF.

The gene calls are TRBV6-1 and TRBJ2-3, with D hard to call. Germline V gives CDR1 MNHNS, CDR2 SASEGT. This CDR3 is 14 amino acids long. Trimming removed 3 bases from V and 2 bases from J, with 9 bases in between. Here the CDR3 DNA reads TGTGCCAGCAGTGACACCGGGCCCACAGATACGCAGTATTTT. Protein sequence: CASSDTGPTDTQYF.

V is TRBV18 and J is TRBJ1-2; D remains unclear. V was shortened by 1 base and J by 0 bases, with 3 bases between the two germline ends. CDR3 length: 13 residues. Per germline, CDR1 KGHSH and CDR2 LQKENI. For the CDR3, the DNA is TGTGCCAGCTCACCACAATCTAACTATGGCTACACCTTC. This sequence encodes CASSPQSNYGYTF. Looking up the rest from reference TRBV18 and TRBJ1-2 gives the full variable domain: NAGVMQNPRHLVRRRGQEARLRCSPMKGHSHVYWYRQLPEEGLKFMVYLQKENIIDESGMPKERFSAEFPKEGPSILRIQQVVRGDSAAYFCASSPQSNYGYTFGSGTRLTVV.

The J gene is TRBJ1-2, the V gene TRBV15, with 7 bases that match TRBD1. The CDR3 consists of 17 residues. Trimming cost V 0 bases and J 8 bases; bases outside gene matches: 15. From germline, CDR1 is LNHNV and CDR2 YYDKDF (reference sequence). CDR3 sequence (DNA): TGTGCCACCAGCAGAGATTGGCTGGGGACAGAGGGCTGGGGCTACACCTTC. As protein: CATSRDWLGTEGWGYTF.